Sequencing of this TCR beta chain was carried out in a study of blood T cell repertoires in COVID-19. Study background: Spain, Italy and the United States supplied samples that represented acute and convalescent COVID-19.

This CDR3 is 13 amino acids long. With 2 bases removed from V and 4 bases from J, the gap between germline ends came to 8 bases. Sequencing was performed with immunoSEQ multiplex PCR; in TCRdb, only in-frame clones are kept and a portion is missing. The data show under 45,000 clones, about 80% seen once. The receptor was isolated from a man older than 75 with acute or convalescent COVID-19. This chain links TRBV12-3 or TRBV12-4 with TRBJ1-2; D is undetermined. The sample comprised peripheral blood. The CDR3 is CASSLSPSYGYTF. CDR3 nucleotides: TGTGCCAGCAGTTTATCCCCCAGCTATGGCTACACCTTC.